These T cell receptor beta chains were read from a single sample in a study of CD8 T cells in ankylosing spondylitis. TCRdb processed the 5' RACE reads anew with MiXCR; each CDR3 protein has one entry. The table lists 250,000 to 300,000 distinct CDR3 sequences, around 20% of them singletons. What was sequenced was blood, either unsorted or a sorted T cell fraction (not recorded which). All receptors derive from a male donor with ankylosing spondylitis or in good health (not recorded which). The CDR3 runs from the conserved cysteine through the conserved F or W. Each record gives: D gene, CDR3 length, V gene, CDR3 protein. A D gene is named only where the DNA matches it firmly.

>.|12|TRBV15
CATSRNTDTQYF
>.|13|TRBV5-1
CASSSGTQYGYTF
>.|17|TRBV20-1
CSASSRRLPRLTDTQYF
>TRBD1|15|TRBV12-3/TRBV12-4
CASSVQGADTDTQYF
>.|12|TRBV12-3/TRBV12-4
CASSLSASPLHF
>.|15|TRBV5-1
CASSLGSGRLTEAFF
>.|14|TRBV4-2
CASSQDPVGETQYF
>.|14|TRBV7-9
CASSRAGSYTEQFF
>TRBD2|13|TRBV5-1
CVSGEREENTQYF
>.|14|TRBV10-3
CAISGPSRTDTQYF
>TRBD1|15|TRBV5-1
CASSLAAQGTNTQYF
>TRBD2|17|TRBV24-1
CATSDLSGGANQETQYF
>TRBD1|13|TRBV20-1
CSAKQGADQPQHF
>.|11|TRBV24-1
CATSEAETQYF
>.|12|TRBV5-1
CASSEDGSEAFF
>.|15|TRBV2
CASSTSGSGADTQYF
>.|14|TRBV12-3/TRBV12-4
CASTIHRRDTEAFF
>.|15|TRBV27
CASSKRRGENNEQFF
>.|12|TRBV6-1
CASLGNNQPQHF
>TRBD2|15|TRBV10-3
CAISESTSGTGELFF
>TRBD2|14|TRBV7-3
CASSRSGSGGELFF
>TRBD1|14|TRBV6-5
CASSSQGKNTEAFF
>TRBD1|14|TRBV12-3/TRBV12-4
CASTPPGTGPGYTF
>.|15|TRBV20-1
CRALVADLKNTEAFF
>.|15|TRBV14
CASSQDGVGNTEAFF
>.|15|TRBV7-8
CASSPGKGDYETQYF
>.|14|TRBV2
CASKEGALNTETFF
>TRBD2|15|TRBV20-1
CSARDTVAGAGELFF
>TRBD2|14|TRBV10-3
CAISALSGAGELFF
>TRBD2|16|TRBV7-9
CASSPGLAGGGDTQYF
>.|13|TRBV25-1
CASSVPPAGELFF
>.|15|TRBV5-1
CASSLEEGTHNEQFF
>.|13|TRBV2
CASSERVADTQYF
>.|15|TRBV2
CASSEDLGSKGEQFF
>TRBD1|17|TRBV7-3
CASSRGQGQSGANVLTF
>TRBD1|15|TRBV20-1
CSARDPWTGPHEQFF
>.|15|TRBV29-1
CSVGSGPSSYNEQFF
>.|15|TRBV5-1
CASRRRVGGDTEAFF
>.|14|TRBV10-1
CASSETRVGTEAFF
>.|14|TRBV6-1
CASSEMGDTGELFF
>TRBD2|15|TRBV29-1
CSITGTSGGTDTQYF
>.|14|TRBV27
CASSPSGGHYGYTF
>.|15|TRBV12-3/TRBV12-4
CASSLVEGRGNEQFF
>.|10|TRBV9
CASSGGGYTF
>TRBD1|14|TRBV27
CASRTGTSTDTQYF
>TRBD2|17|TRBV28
CASRGLTSGSVYNEQFF
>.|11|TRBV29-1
CSVENRGKLFF
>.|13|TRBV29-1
CSVEVEVNQPQHF
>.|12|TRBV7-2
CASSRGTSEAFF
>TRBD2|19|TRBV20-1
CSARDLGLAAGPLTGELFF
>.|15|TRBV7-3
CASSLTSSGTGELFF
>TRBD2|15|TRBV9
CASSDRLAGMEEQFF
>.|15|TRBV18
CASSPDAGSRNTIYF
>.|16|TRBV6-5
CASSYFPGAGNTEAFF
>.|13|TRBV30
CAWSVHQYNEQFF
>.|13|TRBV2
CASSAQANYGYTF
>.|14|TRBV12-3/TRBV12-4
CASSLAVLRSGYTF
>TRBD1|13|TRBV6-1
CASTGTGNSPLHF
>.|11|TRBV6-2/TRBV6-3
CASARDYEQFF